The T cell receptor (beta chain) under discussion was sequenced for a study of T cells after yellow fever vaccination. MiXCR, applied by TCRdb to the 5' RACE reads, yields one record per CDR3 protein. The repertoire has about 580,000 distinct CDR3 sequences, about 17% of them found once; the top ten carry roughly 17%. In germline, CDR1 is LNHDA, CDR2 SQIVND (reference sequence). The V gene end was trimmed by 8 bases and the J gene end by 2 bases; junction bases not matched to a gene: 8. CDR3 length: 14 amino acids. This chain joins TRBV19 and TRBJ2-7; TRBD1 aligns across 8 bases. The origin of this receptor is a man aged 18 to 30 who received the YFV17D yellow fever vaccine. The sequencing used PBMCs, collected about 5 days after the first yellow fever vaccination. The CDR3 spells CASGATGGAYEQYF. The CDR3 DNA follows: TGTGCCAGTGGGGCAACAGGGGGAGCCTACGAGCAGTACTTC.